These 2 T cell receptor beta chains came from one sample sequenced in a study of blood T cells in healthy people across ages. PCR was performed a second time for about 7 to 12 cycles using a sample-barcoded 5' primer and a J-beta primer mix. TCRdb re-called the 5' RACE reads through MiXCR, storing one row per CDR3 protein. The sample consists of 650,000 to 800,000 distinct CDR3 sequences, roughly half of them appearing once. The sequenced sample was blood. All receptors derive from a woman of 80 years or more in good health.

This clonotype occurred many times. The V call is TRBV12-3 or TRBV12-4, the J call TRBJ2-1; 11 bases map to TRBD1. This CDR3 region has 19 residues. The V segment lost 0 bases and the J segment 8 bases; nucleotides outside the gene matches: 15. The CDR3 nucleotides are TGTGCCAGCAGTTTAGCTCCCCTACTTTGGACAGGGGGCTGGGATGAGCAGTTCTTC. Its translation is CASSLAPLLWTGGWDEQFF.

This clonotype turned up a few times. V is TRBV12-3 or TRBV12-4 and J is TRBJ2-5, with D perhaps TRBD1 or TRBD2 (5 bases each). Trimming left V 10 bases short and J 12 bases short, with 24 bases between. The length of the CDR3 is 13 residues. CDR3: CATSRAGPGGEYF. CDR3 nucleotides: TGTGCCACCTCTCGGGCAGGGCCTGGAGGAGAGTACTTC.